Listed below are T cell receptor beta chains from one sample, sequenced in a study of naive and memory T cell subsets. TCRdb reprocessed the UMI-ligation and nested PCR reads via MiXCR and lists one record per CDR3 protein. Among fewer than 20,000 distinct CDR3 sequences listed, 8% to 10% were seen once. Source: skin, taken from a tuberculin skin test site. These receptors came from an adult in good health. Each CDR3 is given with its conserved first and last residue. Fields, in order: V gene, D gene, clone size, J gene, CDR3 protein, CDR3 DNA. A D gene is named only where the DNA matches it firmly. Some rows mark clone size as missing; the rest say once, few, many or name a class of expanded clone.

V gene: TRBV24-1
D gene: .
clone size: .
J gene: TRBJ1-5
CDR3 protein: CATSAEQVGQPQHF
CDR3 DNA: TGTGCCACCAGTGCGGAACAGGTTGGTCAGCCCCAGCATTTT

V gene: TRBV11-2
D gene: .
clone size: many
J gene: TRBJ1-1
CDR3 protein: CASSKHGMGTEAFF
CDR3 DNA: TGTGCCAGCAGCAAACACGGAATGGGCACTGAAGCTTTCTTT

V gene: TRBV10-3
D gene: TRBD2
clone size: .
J gene: TRBJ2-1
CDR3 protein: CAISAGDYYNEQFF
CDR3 DNA: TGTGCCATCAGTGCGGGGGACTATTACAATGAGCAGTTCTTC

V gene: TRBV20-1
D gene: TRBD2
clone size: many
J gene: TRBJ2-7
CDR3 protein: CSVSRIAGGPYEQYF
CDR3 DNA: TGCAGTGTTAGCCGCATAGCGGGAGGGCCCTACGAGCAGTACTTC

V gene: TRBV13
D gene: TRBD1
clone size: many
J gene: TRBJ1-1
CDR3 protein: CASSAGTGGAEAFF
CDR3 DNA: TGTGCCAGCAGCGCCGGGACAGGGGGTGCTGAAGCTTTCTTT

V gene: TRBV20-1
D gene: TRBD2
clone size: once
J gene: TRBJ2-4
CDR3 protein: CSAPGGGPDALAKNIQYF
CDR3 DNA: TGCAGTGCTCCAGGCGGGGGGCCCGATGCACTAGCCAAAAACATTCAGTACTTC

V gene: TRBV29-1
D gene: .
clone size: many
J gene: TRBJ2-7
CDR3 protein: CSATKNGEQYF
CDR3 DNA: TGCAGCGCTACGAAAAATGGTGAGCAGTACTTC

V gene: TRBV11-2
D gene: .
clone size: .
J gene: TRBJ2-3
CDR3 protein: CASSVGRDTQYF
CDR3 DNA: TGTGCCAGCAGCGTGGGCAGGGATACGCAGTATTTT

V gene: TRBV10-2
D gene: .
clone size: medium-sized
J gene: TRBJ2-7
CDR3 protein: CASSEYSYEQYF
CDR3 DNA: TGCGCCAGCAGTGAGTATTCCTACGAGCAGTACTTC

V gene: TRBV19
D gene: .
clone size: many
J gene: TRBJ2-3
CDR3 protein: CASSSRPQDTQYF
CDR3 DNA: TGTGCCAGTAGTAGCAGGCCCCAGGATACGCAGTATTTT

V gene: TRBV11-2
D gene: .
clone size: many
J gene: TRBJ2-1
CDR3 protein: CASSGLHRGNEQFF
CDR3 DNA: TGTGCCAGCAGCGGACTCCACCGGGGCAATGAGCAGTTCTTC

V gene: TRBV5-1
D gene: .
clone size: medium-sized
J gene: TRBJ2-7
CDR3 protein: CASSWTTGTYEQYF
CDR3 DNA: TGCGCCAGCAGCTGGACGACAGGAACCTACGAGCAGTACTTC

V gene: TRBV7-8
D gene: TRBD2
clone size: many
J gene: TRBJ2-1
CDR3 protein: CASSLRRGSSEQFF
CDR3 DNA: TGTGCCAGCAGCTTACGTCGCGGGAGCAGTGAGCAGTTCTTC

V gene: TRBV6-2/TRBV6-3
D gene: .
clone size: many
J gene: TRBJ1-1
CDR3 protein: CASSYSFTVASGDTEAFF
CDR3 DNA: TGTGCCAGCAGTTACTCGTTCACCGTGGCCTCCGGGGACACTGAAGCTTTCTTT

V gene: TRBV20-1
D gene: .
clone size: .
J gene: TRBJ2-5
CDR3 protein: CSAARYQETQYF
CDR3 DNA: TGCAGTGCTGCCCGGTACCAAGAGACCCAGTACTTC

V gene: TRBV7-2
D gene: .
clone size: few
J gene: TRBJ2-4
CDR3 protein: CASSLLQQNIQYF
CDR3 DNA: TGTGCCAGCAGCTTATTACAGCAAAACATTCAGTACTTC

V gene: TRBV13
D gene: TRBD2
clone size: .
J gene: TRBJ2-3
CDR3 protein: CASSLGLREGDTQYF
CDR3 DNA: TGTGCCAGCAGCTTAGGCCTCAGGGAGGGAGATACGCAGTATTTT

V gene: TRBV5-1
D gene: TRBD1
clone size: .
J gene: TRBJ2-7
CDR3 protein: CASSLGTGGYEQYF
CDR3 DNA: TGCGCCAGCAGCTTAGGGACAGGGGGCTACGAGCAGTACTTC

V gene: TRBV6-5
D gene: TRBD1
clone size: .
J gene: TRBJ1-2
CDR3 protein: CASSGRDRVFFGYTF
CDR3 DNA: TGTGCCAGCAGTGGCCGGGACAGGGTATTTTTTGGCTACACCTTC

V gene: TRBV27
D gene: TRBD2
clone size: many
J gene: TRBJ2-3
CDR3 protein: CASSRSSSGGRYTQYF
CDR3 DNA: TGTGCCAGCAGTCGAAGCAGTAGCGGGGGGAGATATACGCAGTATTTT

V gene: TRBV28
D gene: .
clone size: many
J gene: TRBJ2-1
CDR3 protein: CASSLGPNNEQFF
CDR3 DNA: TGTGCCAGCAGTTTAGGACCCAACAATGAGCAGTTCTTC

V gene: TRBV9
D gene: TRBD2
clone size: many
J gene: TRBJ2-1
CDR3 protein: CASSPRTSGGFEQFF
CDR3 DNA: TGTGCCAGCAGCCCCCGGACTAGCGGGGGGTTTGAGCAGTTCTTC

V gene: TRBV12-5
D gene: .
clone size: many
J gene: TRBJ2-7
CDR3 protein: CAPRKKGYRYEQYF
CDR3 DNA: TGTGCTCCCCGAAAGAAGGGTTACCGTTACGAGCAGTACTTC

V gene: TRBV20-1
D gene: TRBD2
clone size: many
J gene: TRBJ2-7
CDR3 protein: CSAPPSSGLSSYEQYF
CDR3 DNA: TGCAGTGCTCCCCCCTCTAGCGGTTTAAGCTCCTACGAGCAGTACTTC

V gene: TRBV4-3
D gene: .
clone size: .
J gene: TRBJ2-6
CDR3 protein: CASSPTSSGANVLTF
CDR3 DNA: TGCGCCAGCAGCCCGACCAGTTCTGGGGCCAACGTCCTGACTTTC

V gene: TRBV4-1
D gene: .
clone size: many
J gene: TRBJ2-1
CDR3 protein: CASSQGPHHYFHSYNEQFF
CDR3 DNA: TGCGCCAGCAGCCAAGGCCCCCATCACTACTTTCACTCCTACAATGAGCAGTTCTTC

V gene: TRBV29-1
D gene: .
clone size: .
J gene: TRBJ1-1
CDR3 protein: CSVEWGENTEAFF
CDR3 DNA: TGCAGCGTTGAATGGGGGGAAAACACTGAAGCTTTCTTT

V gene: TRBV2
D gene: .
clone size: .
J gene: TRBJ2-2
CDR3 protein: CASSMDNSPGELFF
CDR3 DNA: TGTGCCAGCAGTATGGATAACTCGCCCGGGGAGCTGTTTTTT

V gene: TRBV5-1
D gene: .
clone size: many
J gene: TRBJ2-1
CDR3 protein: CASSGGSYNEQFF
CDR3 DNA: TGCGCCAGCAGTGGGGGTTCCTACAATGAGCAGTTCTTC

V gene: TRBV4-2
D gene: TRBD2
clone size: few
J gene: TRBJ2-3
CDR3 protein: CASSHLLAGGGTDTQYF
CDR3 DNA: TGTGCCAGCAGCCACCTACTAGCGGGAGGCGGCACAGATACGCAGTATTTT

V gene: TRBV20-1
D gene: TRBD2
clone size: many
J gene: TRBJ2-5
CDR3 protein: CSAKTSSGSVQETQYF
CDR3 DNA: TGCAGTGCTAAGACCTCCAGCGGGAGTGTACAAGAGACCCAGTACTTC

V gene: TRBV7-2
D gene: .
clone size: few
J gene: TRBJ2-5
CDR3 protein: CASSLEKTQETQYF
CDR3 DNA: TGTGCCAGCAGCTTAGAGAAGACCCAGGAGACCCAGTACTTC

V gene: TRBV16
D gene: TRBD1
clone size: few
J gene: TRBJ1-6
CDR3 protein: CASSRRGRGSYDKERTYNSPLHF
CDR3 DNA: TGTGCCAGCAGTCGCAGGGGGAGGGGCTCCTATGACAAAGAGAGGACCTATAATTCACCCCTCCACTTT

V gene: TRBV11-2
D gene: TRBD2
clone size: few
J gene: TRBJ2-2
CDR3 protein: CASSLLSGGASTGELFF
CDR3 DNA: TGTGCCAGCAGCCTCCTTAGCGGGGGGGCCAGCACCGGGGAGCTGTTTTTT

V gene: TRBV20-1
D gene: TRBD2
clone size: many
J gene: TRBJ2-3
CDR3 protein: CSARRTSQKDTQYF
CDR3 DNA: TGCAGTGCTAGGAGGACTAGTCAGAAAGATACGCAGTATTTT

V gene: TRBV7-9
D gene: .
clone size: many
J gene: TRBJ2-7
CDR3 protein: CASSQYSGKYEQYF
CDR3 DNA: TGTGCCAGCAGCCAATACAGCGGAAAATACGAGCAGTACTTC

V gene: TRBV28
D gene: TRBD1
clone size: few
J gene: TRBJ1-2
CDR3 protein: CASSPWTGGKAMVYTF
CDR3 DNA: TGTGCCAGCAGTCCATGGACAGGTGGGAAGGCTATGGTCTACACCTTC